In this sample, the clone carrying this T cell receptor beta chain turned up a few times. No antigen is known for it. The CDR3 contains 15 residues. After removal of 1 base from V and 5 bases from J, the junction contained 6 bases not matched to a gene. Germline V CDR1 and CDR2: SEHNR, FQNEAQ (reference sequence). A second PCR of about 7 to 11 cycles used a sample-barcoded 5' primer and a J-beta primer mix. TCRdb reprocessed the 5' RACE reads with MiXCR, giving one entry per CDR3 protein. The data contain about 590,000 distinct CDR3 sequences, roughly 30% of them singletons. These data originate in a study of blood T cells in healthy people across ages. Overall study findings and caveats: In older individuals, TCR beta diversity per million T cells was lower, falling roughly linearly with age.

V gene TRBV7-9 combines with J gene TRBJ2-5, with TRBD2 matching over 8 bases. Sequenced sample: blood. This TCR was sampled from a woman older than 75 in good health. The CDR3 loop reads CASSLVPGGAETQYF. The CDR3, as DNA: TGTGCCAGCAGCTTAGTGCCGGGGGGGGCGGAGACCCAGTACTTC.